A single sample gave rise to the 14 T cell receptor beta chains below, sequenced in a study of blood T cell repertoires in COVID-19. Using immunoSEQ multiplex PCR, the repertoire was profiled, and TCRdb retains in-frame clones only, with some absent. The table records some 300,000 clones, 88% of them present only once. The sample comprised peripheral blood. Receptor source: a woman aged 25-40 years who had recovered from COVID-19.

This chain uses TRBV7-2 with TRBJ2-7; TRBD2 is a possible D gene (5 bases). Germline V lookup: CDR1 SGHTA, CDR2 FQGNSA. V was clipped by 1 base and J by 4 bases, with 17 bases between them. CDR3 size: 16 residues. CDR3 sequence: CASSLGYGESGYEQYF. In DNA form, the CDR3 reads TGTGCCAGCAGCTTAGGGTACGGGGAGTCGGGGTACGAGCAGTACTTC.

The rearrangement uses TRBV4-3 and TRBJ1-1; TRBD1 might be the D (5 bases). The ends were cut back, 4 bases at V and 8 bases at J, with 17 bases in the middle. The CDR3 runs 14 residues. Germline V gene lookup returns CDR1 LGHNA and CDR2 YSLEER. In DNA, the CDR3 is TGCGCCAGCAGCCCGAGTCCAGGGAAGGGCGAAGCTTTCTTT. The encoded protein is CASSPSPGKGEAFF.

The chain has TRBV3-1 (or the pseudogene TRBV3-2) and TRBJ1-4, with a weak D call TRBD1 (5 bases). CDR1 is LGHDT, CDR2 YNNKEL, per germline (reference sequence). The ends were cut back, 4 bases at V and 8 bases at J, with 17 bases in the middle. CDR3 length equals 15 residues. The CDR3 is CASSRGAGDGEKLFF. CDR3 bases: TGTGCCAGCAGCCGTGGGGCCGGTGACGGAGAAAAACTGTTTTTT.

The rearrangement joins TRBV13 to TRBJ1-2, with TRBD1 matching over 8 bases. This CDR3 contains 15 residues. Trimming removed 5 bases from V and 4 bases from J; junction bases left unmatched: 9. Germline CDR1 reads PRHDT; CDR2 reads FYEKMQ (reference sequence). The CDR3 is CASSARTGQGYGYTF. The CDR3 coding sequence is TGTGCCAGCAGCGCCCGGACAGGGCAGGGCTATGGCTACACCTTC.

The rearrangement joins TRBV18 to TRBJ2-5; the D gene is possibly TRBD1 (5 bases). The CDR3 sequence is 16 residues long. Per the germline V gene, CDR1 is KGHSH and CDR2 is LQKENI. Trimming left V 2 bases short and J 1 base short, with 14 bases between. The CDR3 loop is CASSPTTGSIQETQYF. In DNA, the CDR3 is TGTGCCAGCTCACCAACCACAGGATCAATCCAAGAGACCCAGTACTTC.

The V gene is TRBV4-1, the J gene TRBJ2-7; D is ambiguous. Germline loops: CDR1 MGHRA, CDR2 YSYEKL. V was pared by 0 bases and J by 2 bases, with 11 bases between. The CDR3 runs 15 residues. CDR3: CASSQEARPTYEQYF. Here the CDR3 DNA reads TGCGCCAGCAGCCAAGAGGCTAGACCTACCTACGAGCAGTACTTC.

This rearrangement joins TRBV11-3 to TRBJ2-3; D gene unclear. Germline V CDR1 and CDR2: SGHNT, YENEEA. The CDR3 is made up of 11 amino acids. V was trimmed by 5 bases and J by 2 bases, leaving 2 bases between them. This CDR3 reads CASSLTDTQYF. The CDR3 nucleotides read TGTGCCAGCAGCCTCACAGATACGCAGTATTTT.

The gene calls are TRBV7-9 and TRBJ2-7; 9 nucleotides line up with TRBD1. The CDR3 has 16 amino acids. Trimming cost V 1 base and J 5 bases; bases outside gene matches: 9. CDR1 is SEHNR and CDR2 is FQNEAQ in the germline V gene (reference sequence). This CDR3 is CASSLDAGQGSDEQYF. The CDR3 DNA reads TGTGCCAGCAGCTTAGATGCGGGACAGGGATCTGACGAGCAGTACTTC.

The rearrangement links TRBV6-5 to TRBJ1-2; D is uncertain. V lost 7 bases and J lost 5, with 5 bases in between. The CDR3 sequence is 10 residues long. The germline gives CDR1 MNHEY, CDR2 SVGAGI. The CDR3 DNA reads as TGTGCCAGCACAGGATATGGCTACACCTTC. This encodes CASTGYGYTF.

The gene calls are TRBV5-4 and TRBJ2-7; TRBD1 aligns across 7 bases. The germline V gene encodes CDR1 SGHNT and CDR2 YYREEE (reference sequence). After removal of 4 bases from V and 2 bases from J, the junction contained 3 bases not matched to a gene. CDR3 length: 13 residues. The CDR3 nucleotides are TGTGCCAGCAGCATGACAGGGACCTACGAGCAGTACTTC. Translated, it gives CASSMTGTYEQYF.

CDR3 region: CASSLAGGLGSEQFF. CDR3 nucleotides: TGCGCCAGCAGTTTGGCGGGGGGGTTGGGGAGTGAGCAGTTCTTC. The chain uses TRBV10-2 and TRBJ2-1; TRBD2 aligns across 9 bases. CDR3 length: 15 amino acids. Per the germline V gene, CDR1 is WSHSY and CDR2 is SAAADI. Germline trimming cut 5 bases from V and 9 bases from J; bases unmatched to any gene: 11.

The rearrangement uses TRBV12-3 or TRBV12-4 and TRBJ1-2; no definite D call. The CDR3 runs to 13 residues. Trimming shortened V by 6 bases and J by 2 bases, and 10 bases separated the two germline ends. The chain's CDR3 is CASRRHPNYGYTF. The CDR3 DNA is TGTGCCAGCAGGCGACACCCGAACTATGGCTACACCTTC.

J is TRBJ2-5 and V is TRBV7-2; possibly TRBD2 for D (6 bases). The CDR3 length is 15 residues. V dropped 1 base and J dropped 4 bases, with 13 bases sitting between them. The germline V gene encodes CDR1 SGHTA and CDR2 FQGNSA. CDR3 amino acids: CASSLVGGWGETQYF. The CDR3 nucleotides are TGTGCCAGCAGCTTAGTCGGAGGGTGGGGAGAGACCCAGTACTTC.

The chain is built from TRBV10-3 and TRBJ2-7, with 7 bases lining up with TRBD1. The trim removed 5 bases at V and 4 bases at J, leaving 8 bases unmatched. The CDR3 totals 14 residues. Germline V gene lookup returns CDR1 ENHRY and CDR2 SYGVKD. The CDR3 spells CAISRGQESYEQYF. CDR3 DNA: TGTGCCATCAGTCGTGGACAGGAGTCTTACGAGCAGTACTTC.